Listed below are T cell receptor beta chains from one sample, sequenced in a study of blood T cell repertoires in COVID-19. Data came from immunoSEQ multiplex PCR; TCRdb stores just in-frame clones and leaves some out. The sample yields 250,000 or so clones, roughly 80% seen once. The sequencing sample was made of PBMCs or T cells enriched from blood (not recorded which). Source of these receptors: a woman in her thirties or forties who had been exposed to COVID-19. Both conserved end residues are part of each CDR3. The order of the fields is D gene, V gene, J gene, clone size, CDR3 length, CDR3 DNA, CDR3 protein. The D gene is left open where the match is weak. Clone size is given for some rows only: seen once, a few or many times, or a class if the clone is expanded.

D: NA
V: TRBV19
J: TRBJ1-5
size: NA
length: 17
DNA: TGTGCCAGTAGTATAGATCCCCCCGACAGGAGTAATCAGCCCCAGCATTTT
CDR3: CASSIDPPDRSNQPQHF

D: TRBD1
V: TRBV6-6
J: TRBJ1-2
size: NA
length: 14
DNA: TGTGCCAGCAGTTCGAACCGGGACAGCTATGGCTACACCTTC
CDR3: CASSSNRDSYGYTF

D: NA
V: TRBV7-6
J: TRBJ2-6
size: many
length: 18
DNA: TGTGCCAGCAGCTTAGTTTCGCACAGGAGAGCTGGGGCCAACGTCCTGACTTTC
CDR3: CASSLVSHRRAGANVLTF

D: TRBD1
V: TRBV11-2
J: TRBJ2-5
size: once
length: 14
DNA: TGTGCCAGCAGCCAATCAGGGGGCGGAGAGACCCAGTACTTC
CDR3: CASSQSGGGETQYF

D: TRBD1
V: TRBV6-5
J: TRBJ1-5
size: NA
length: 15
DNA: TGTGCCAGCAGCCACGGACAGGGGAATAATCAGCCCCAGCATTTT
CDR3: CASSHGQGNNQPQHF

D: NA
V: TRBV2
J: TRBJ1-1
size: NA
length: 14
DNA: TGTGCCAGCAGTGAAAAGGAGCCTCGGACTGAAGCTTTCTTT
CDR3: CASSEKEPRTEAFF

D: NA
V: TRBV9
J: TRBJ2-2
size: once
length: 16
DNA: TGTGCCAGCAGCGTAGAGTCAGGGACGAACACCGGGGAGCTGTTTTTT
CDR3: CASSVESGTNTGELFF

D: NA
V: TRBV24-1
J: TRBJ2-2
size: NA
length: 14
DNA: TGTGCCACCAGTGATCCAGGGGTCACCGGGGAGCTGTTTTTT
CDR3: CATSDPGVTGELFF

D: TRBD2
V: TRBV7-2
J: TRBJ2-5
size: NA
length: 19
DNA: TGTGCCAGCAGCTTATTCGTACCGGGACTAGCGGGGGGGCAAGAGACCCAGTACTTC
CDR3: CASSLFVPGLAGGQETQYF

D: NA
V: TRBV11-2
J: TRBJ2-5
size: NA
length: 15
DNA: TGTGCCAGCAGCCGATCGACAGGTGGGGGAGAGACCCAGTACTTC
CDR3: CASSRSTGGGETQYF

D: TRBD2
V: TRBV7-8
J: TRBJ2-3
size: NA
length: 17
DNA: TGTGCCAGCAGCTTACCGCGACTAGCGGGGAGCACAGATACGCAGTATTTT
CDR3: CASSLPRLAGSTDTQYF

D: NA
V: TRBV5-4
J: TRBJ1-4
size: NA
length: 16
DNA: TGTGCCAGCAGCCCCAATATCCGGGGGACGGGGGAAAAACTGTTTTTT
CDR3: CASSPNIRGTGEKLFF

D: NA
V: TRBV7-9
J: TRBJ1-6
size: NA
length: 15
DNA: TGTGCCAGCAGCTTAACAGGTGAAGGGATTTCACCCCTCCACTTT
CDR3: CASSLTGEGISPLHF

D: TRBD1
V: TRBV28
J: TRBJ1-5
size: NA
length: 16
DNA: TGTGCCAGCAGTTTGACAGGGGGGTTTAGCAATCAGCCCCAGCATTTT
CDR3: CASSLTGGFSNQPQHF

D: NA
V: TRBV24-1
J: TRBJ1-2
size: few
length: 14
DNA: TGTGCCACCAGTGATGCGACAGCGTTTCGCGGCTACACCTTC
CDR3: CATSDATAFRGYTF

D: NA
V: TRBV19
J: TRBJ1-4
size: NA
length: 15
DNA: TGTGCCAGTAGTATCTCCGACAGGTCTAATGAAAAACTGTTTTTT
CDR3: CASSISDRSNEKLFF

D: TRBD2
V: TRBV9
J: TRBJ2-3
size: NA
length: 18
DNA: TGTGCCAGCAGCGCCTCGGGACTAGCGGGGGGGAAGGGGGATACGCAGTATTTT
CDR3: CASSASGLAGGKGDTQYF

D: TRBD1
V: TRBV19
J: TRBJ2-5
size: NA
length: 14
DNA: TGTGCCAGTAGTACTCAGGGGGTGGCAGAGACCCAGTACTTC
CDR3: CASSTQGVAETQYF

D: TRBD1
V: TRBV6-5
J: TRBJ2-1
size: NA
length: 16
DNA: TGTGCCAGCAGTTCACTTAAGGGACAGGGTATCGATGAGCAGTTCTTC
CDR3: CASSSLKGQGIDEQFF

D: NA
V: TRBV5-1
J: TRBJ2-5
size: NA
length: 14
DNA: TGCGCCAGCGGCGGGTGGCAGGTGGGAGAGACCCAGTACTTC
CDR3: CASGGWQVGETQYF

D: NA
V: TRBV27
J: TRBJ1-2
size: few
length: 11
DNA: TGTGCCAGCAGTAACAGCTATGGCTACACCTTC
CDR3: CASSNSYGYTF

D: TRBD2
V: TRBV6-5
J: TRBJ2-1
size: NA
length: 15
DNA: TGTGCCAGCAGTCCTCCGGGACTAGCGGGCCGGGGGTCCTTCTTC
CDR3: CASSPPGLAGRGSFF